The text below deals with one TCR beta chain. Its antigen is not identified. This sample stems from a study of OX40 agonist ivuxolimab in advanced cancers. The V end was cut by 4 bases, the J end by 4 bases, with 10 bases between. The CDR3 runs to 12 residues. Germline V gene sequence: CDR1 SQVTM, CDR2 ANQGSEA. Sequenced by immunoSEQ multiplex PCR; TCRdb stores in-frame clones only, minus some. In the table there are approximately 77,000 clones, over 80% of which are singletons. Regarding the study as a whole: Clonal expansion in partial responders at 0.1-3.0 mg/kg ranked among the lowest. CD8+ T cells averaged more expanded clones than CD4+.

This clonotype originated in an adult with an advanced solid tumor such as melanoma, head and neck, liver or kidney cancer. The V gene is TRBV29-1, the J gene TRBJ1-2; perhaps TRBD1 as D (5 bases). This specimen consisted of CD4+ or CD8+ T cells sorted from blood, obtained in a trial of the OX40 agonist ivuxolimab. CDR3: CSVARESYGYTF. CDR3 nucleotide sequence: TGCAGCGTTGCCAGGGAGAGCTATGGCTACACCTTC.